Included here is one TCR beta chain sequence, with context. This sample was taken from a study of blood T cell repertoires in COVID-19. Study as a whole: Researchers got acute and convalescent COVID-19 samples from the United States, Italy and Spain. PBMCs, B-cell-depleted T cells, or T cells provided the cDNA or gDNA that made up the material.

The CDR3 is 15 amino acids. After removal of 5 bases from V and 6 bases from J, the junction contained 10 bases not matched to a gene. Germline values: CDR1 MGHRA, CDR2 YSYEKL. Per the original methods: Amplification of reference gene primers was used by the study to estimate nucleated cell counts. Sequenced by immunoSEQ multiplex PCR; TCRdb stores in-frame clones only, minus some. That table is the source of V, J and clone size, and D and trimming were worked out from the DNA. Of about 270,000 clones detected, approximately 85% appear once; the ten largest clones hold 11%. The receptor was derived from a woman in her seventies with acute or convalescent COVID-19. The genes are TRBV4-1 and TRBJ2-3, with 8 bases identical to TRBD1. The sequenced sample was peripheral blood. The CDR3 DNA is TGCGCCAGCAGCTTAGGGCAGGGGGCAGGGGATACGCAGTATTTT. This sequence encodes CASSLGQGAGDTQYF.